These 28 T cell receptor beta chains came from one sample sequenced in a study of PD-1 blockade in mismatch repair-deficient tumors. Measured with immunoSEQ multiplex PCR; TCRdb has only the in-frame clones, and not every one. Counted here are some 130,000 clones, 85% to 90% occurring once; the ten biggest clones make up roughly 12%. This specimen was peripheral blood, taken about 17 months after starting pembrolizumab. The source of these receptors is an adult with mismatch repair-deficient cancer.

The chain recombines TRBV4-1 with TRBJ1-3; the match to TRBD1 covers 9 bases. This CDR3 region has 18 residues. V gave up 1 base and J gave up 3 bases; unmatched junction bases: 10. Germline loops: CDR1 MGHRA, CDR2 YSYEKL. DNA for the CDR3: TGCGCCAGCAGCCAAGGAAGCTGGGACAGGGCGTATGGAAACACCATATATTTT. Translating it yields CASSQGSWDRAYGNTIYF.

This clone occurred a few times. This chain joins TRBV30 and TRBJ2-7; possible D gene TRBD1, 6 bases. Germline V lookup: CDR1 GTSNPN, CDR2 SVGIG (reference sequence). V was shortened by 5 bases and J by 3 bases, with 8 bases between the two germline ends. The CDR3 is 11 residues long. CDR3 in amino acids: CAWADSYEQYF. The CDR3, as DNA: TGTGCCTGGGCGGACAGCTACGAGCAGTACTTC.

The genes are TRBV15 and TRBJ2-2, with 7 bases aligning to TRBD1. The CDR3 is made up of 17 amino acids. V lost 3 bases and J lost 1; bases outside the gene matches: 8. CDR1 and CDR2 from the germline V gene are LNHNV and YYDKDF (reference sequence). For the CDR3, the DNA is TGTGCCACCAGCAGCCCCACGACAGGGAGGAACACCGGGGAGCTGTTTTTT. Translated, it gives CATSSPTTGRNTGELFF.

This clone was seen just once. This chain links TRBV6-5 with TRBJ2-7, with D tentatively TRBD2 (5 bases). This CDR3 spans 13 amino acids. CDR1 MNHEY and CDR2 SVGAGI come from the germline V gene. V lost 0 bases, J lost 7 bases, and 10 bases lay in between. The CDR3 nucleotides read TGTGCCAGCAGTTACTCCGGGGATCTGGAGCAGTACTTC. Translating gives CASSYSGDLEQYF.

J is TRBJ1-1 and V is TRBV7-6; the D is unclear. In germline, CDR1 is SGHVS, CDR2 FNYEAQ. The CDR3 is made up of 15 amino acids. Trimming left V 5 bases short and J 1 base short, with 14 bases between. The CDR3 region has the DNA TGTGCCAGCAGCCCAAAGACGGGGAGGAACACTGAAGCTTTCTTT. Its translation: CASSPKTGRNTEAFF.

The table lists this clone with a few counts. The chain has TRBV5-1 and TRBJ2-6; D is uncertain. This CDR3 has 15 residues. CDR1 and CDR2 (germline): SGHRS, YFSETQ. V lost 4 bases and J lost 0, with 8 bases in between. In DNA form, the CDR3 reads TGCGCCAGCAGCGGTGGAGACTCTGGGGCCAACGTCCTGACTTTC. This sequence encodes CASSGGDSGANVLTF.

The genes are TRBV5-6 and TRBJ1-1, with TRBD1 matching over 8 bases. CDR3 length: 15 residues. The V gene's germline CDR1 is SGHDT and CDR2 YYEEEE. With V trimmed by 5 bases and J by 0 bases, 6 bases remained unmatched. The CDR3 spells CASSQRTGLNTEAFF. CDR3 sequence (DNA): TGTGCCAGCAGTCAGAGGACAGGGCTGAACACTGAAGCTTTCTTT.

The chain employs TRBV5-1 and TRBJ2-4; D is undetermined. With 4 bases removed from V and 7 bases from J, the gap between germline ends came to 12 bases. Germline V gene data show CDR1 as SGHRS and CDR2 as YFSETQ. The length of the CDR3 is 13 residues. The CDR3 DNA reads as TGCGCCAGCAGCCTCTCATTGGGCAACATTCAGTACTTC. It translates to CASSLSLGNIQYF.

The chain combines TRBV19 with TRBJ2-7, with a possible D match to TRBD1 (7 bases). This CDR3 comprises 15 residues. Trimming removed 4 bases at V and 4 bases at J, with 17 bases between. The germline V gene encodes CDR1 LNHDA and CDR2 SQIVND (reference sequence). The CDR3 nucleotides are TGTGCCAGTAGTAGCCCCGTCAGGGGGGTATACGAGCAGTACTTC. Amino acids: CASSSPVRGVYEQYF.

This rearrangement joins TRBV4-3 to TRBJ1-1, with D possibly matching TRBD1 (5 bases). CDR1 LGHNA and CDR2 YSLEER come from the germline V gene. CDR3 length: 14 residues. V lost 4 bases, J lost 6 bases, and 15 bases lay in between. CDR3 loop: CASSRTGGVSEAFF. The CDR3 nucleotides read TGCGCCAGCAGCCGAACTGGGGGGGTTTCTGAAGCTTTCTTT.

CDR3 nucleotide sequence: TGTGCCACCAGCAGAGATCTACCGGGACTAGCAGCAGATACGCAGTATTTT. Translation gives CATSRDLPGLAADTQYF. The V call is TRBV15, the J call TRBJ2-3, with 9 positions matching TRBD2. Germline CDR1 LNHNV, CDR2 YYDKDF (reference sequence). V lost 0 bases to trimming and J lost 4 bases; unmatched junction nucleotides: 8. This CDR3 is built from 17 residues.

The gene calls are TRBV25-1 and TRBJ2-7; 7 nucleotides match TRBD1. V lost 8 bases to trimming and J lost 3 bases; unmatched junction nucleotides: 10. The germline V gene has CDR1 MGHDK and CDR2 SYGVNS. The CDR3 runs 14 residues. The CDR3, as DNA: TGTGCCAGCTCTCACGGGACAGTTAACTACGAGCAGTACTTC. Amino acid sequence: CASSHGTVNYEQYF.

V usage is TRBV5-1 and J usage is TRBJ1-1; D is possibly TRBD1 (5 bases). Germline-derived CDR1 and CDR2 are SGHRS and YFSETQ. The CDR3 length is 14 residues. The germline V and J ends were trimmed by 0 bases and 3 bases, with 9 bases remaining between them. In DNA, the CDR3 is TGCGCCAGCAGCTTGGCGGGGACTTACACTGAAGCTTTCTTT. Its translation is CASSLAGTYTEAFF. Looking up the rest from reference TRBV5-1 and TRBJ1-1 gives the full variable domain: KAGVTQTPRYLIKTRGQQVTLSCSPISGHRSVSWYQQTPGQGLQFLFEYFSETQRNKGNFPGRFSGRQFSNSRSEMNVSTLELGDSALYLCASSLAGTYTEAFFGQGTRLTVV.

The chain recombines TRBV28 with TRBJ1-2; possibly TRBD1 for D (6 bases). Trimming cost V 2 bases and J 4 bases, with 17 bases left between them. In germline, CDR1 is MDHEN, CDR2 SYDVKM. CDR3 length: 16 residues. As DNA, the CDR3 is TGTGCCAGCAGTTTAGTACAGGGACTTAGGGCCTATGGCTACACCTTC. Encoded protein: CASSLVQGLRAYGYTF.

The V call is TRBV4-1, the J call TRBJ2-2; 11 bases match TRBD2. The junction had 6 bases not matched to a gene; V was cut back by 5 bases and J by 4 bases. The CDR3 totals 16 residues. Looked up from germline, CDR1 is MGHRA and CDR2 is YSYEKL. The CDR3 is CASSTGLAGTTGELFF. The CDR3, as DNA: TGCGCCAGCAGCACCGGACTAGCGGGTACCACCGGGGAGCTGTTTTTT.

The rearrangement uses TRBV27 and TRBJ2-3; the match to TRBD1 covers 10 bases. The CDR3 length is 18 residues. Germline V gives CDR1 MNHEY, CDR2 SMNVEV (reference sequence). V shed 3 bases, J shed 4 bases, and the junction held 13 bases outside the gene matches. Here the CDR3 DNA reads TGTGCCAGCAGTTTGGTCGTGACAGGGGGCTTTGTGCCAGATACGCAGTATTTT. It translates to CASSLVVTGGFVPDTQYF.

This rearrangement joins TRBV5-1 to TRBJ2-3; 10 bases align to TRBD2. V lost 4 bases, J lost 5 bases, and 13 bases stayed unmatched. The CDR3 sequence is 17 residues long. Germline CDR1 reads SGHRS; CDR2 reads YFSETQ. CDR3 nucleotides: TGCGCCAGCAGCCTACTACCCGGGACTAGCGTGGAAGATACGCAGTATTTT. Amino acids: CASSLLPGTSVEDTQYF.

The chain has TRBV28 and TRBJ2-5; D ambiguous. Deletions cut 3 bases from V and 3 bases from J, with 14 bases between. Germline CDR1 and CDR2: MDHEN and SYDVKM. CDR3 length equals 15 residues. CDR3 region: CASSFLQEIKETQYF. The DNA of the CDR3 is TGTGCCAGCAGTTTCCTGCAGGAGATTAAAGAGACCCAGTACTTC.

The chain links TRBV4-2 to TRBJ2-1; D possibly corresponds to TRBD2 (7 bases). CDR1 and CDR2 (germline): LGHNA, YNFKEQ. V was shortened by 0 bases and J by 7 bases, with 16 bases between the two germline ends. This CDR3 is built from 16 residues. CDR3 protein: CASSQDRLGGGNEQFF. CDR3 coding DNA: TGTGCCAGCAGCCAAGACCGACTAGGGGGAGGGAATGAGCAGTTCTTC.

V and J are TRBV30 and TRBJ2-7; the D is unclear. V lost 1 base, J lost 0 bases, and 7 bases lay in between. Germline V gives CDR1 GTSNPN, CDR2 SVGIG (reference sequence). This CDR3 is built from 13 residues. CDR3 sequence (DNA): TGTGCCTGGAGTGAGGCTCCCTCCTACGAGCAGTACTTC. It translates to CAWSEAPSYEQYF.

This clone has more than one count but fewer than ten. This rearrangement joins TRBV30 to TRBJ2-7; the match to TRBD2 covers 13 bases. Germline CDR1 GTSNPN, CDR2 SVGIG (reference sequence). After removal of 1 base from V and 3 bases from J, the junction contained 0 bases not matched to a gene. CDR3 size: 14 residues. Here the CDR3 reads CAWSGTSGSYEQYF. The CDR3 DNA is TGTGCCTGGAGTGGGACTAGCGGGAGCTACGAGCAGTACTTC.

Points on this clone: This sample also contains other DNA sequences that code for the same CDR3. This chain joins TRBV27 and TRBJ2-1; TRBD2 matches 8 bases. J gave up 0 bases and V 5 bases, and 3 bases lay outside the gene matches. Germline CDR1 MNHEY, CDR2 SMNVEV (reference sequence). This CDR3 has 15 amino acids. CDR3 nucleotide sequence: TGTGCCAGCAGTCCCGGGACTAGCTCCTACAATGAGCAGTTCTTC. It codes for CASSPGTSSYNEQFF.

The CDR3 reads CASSQPGQGVDAYTF. In DNA, the CDR3 is TGCGCCAGCAGTCAGCCGGGACAGGGAGTAGATGCCTACACCTTC. The rearrangement uses TRBV23-1 and TRBJ1-2; the match to TRBD1 covers 9 bases. TRBV23-1 is treated as an ORF (open reading frame) with a function not yet certain. The CDR3 loop spans 15 amino acids. Unmatched junction bases numbered 12, after V lost 3 bases and J lost 10 bases.

The V gene is TRBV10-3, the J gene TRBJ1-5; D gene ambiguous. Germline assignment: CDR1 ENHRY and CDR2 SYGVKD. The CDR3 extends over 15 amino acids. V shed 1 base and J shed 2 bases, with 9 bases lying between them. CDR3 sequence reads: CAISEYGSGNQPQHF. DNA of the CDR3: TGTGCCATCAGTGAGTACGGCAGCGGCAATCAGCCCCAGCATTTT.

The gene calls are TRBV19 and TRBJ1-4; TRBD1 might be the D (6 bases). The germline gives CDR1 LNHDA, CDR2 SQIVND (reference sequence). With 4 bases removed from V and 11 bases from J, the gap between germline ends came to 8 bases. This CDR3 region has 11 residues. The CDR3, as DNA: TGTGCCAGTAGTACAGGGGAGAAACTGTTTTTT. It is translated as CASSTGEKLFF.

The J gene is TRBJ2-2, the V gene TRBV27; TRBD2 aligns across 9 bases. V lost 3 bases to trimming and J lost 0 bases; unmatched junction nucleotides: 5. Germline V CDR1 and CDR2: MNHEY, SMNVEV (reference sequence). This CDR3 region has 17 residues. The DNA for the CDR3 is TGTGCCAGCAGTTTGGTGGGACTAGCTGCGAACACCGGGGAGCTGTTTTTT. Translated, it gives CASSLVGLAANTGELFF.

The chain has TRBV10-2 and TRBJ2-5, with 7 bases lining up with TRBD2. The CDR3 contains 15 residues. Germline assignment: CDR1 WSHSY and CDR2 SAAADI. Losses at the gene ends were 8 bases for V and 1 base for J; bases not matched to a gene: 10. The CDR3 region has the DNA TGCGCCAGCCAGGATGGGGGAGGGTCCCAAGAGACCCAGTACTTC. This translates into CASQDGGGSQETQYF.

The rearrangement uses TRBV27 and TRBJ2-7, with D possibly matching TRBD1 (6 bases). Germline lookup yields CDR1 MNHEY and CDR2 SMNVEV (reference sequence). The V end lost 3 bases, the J end lost 4 bases, and 10 bases lay between the germline ends. The CDR3 runs to 13 residues. The CDR3 DNA reads TGTGCCAGCAGTTTGAAAGGGGGTTACGAGCAGTACTTC. Protein product: CASSLKGGYEQYF.